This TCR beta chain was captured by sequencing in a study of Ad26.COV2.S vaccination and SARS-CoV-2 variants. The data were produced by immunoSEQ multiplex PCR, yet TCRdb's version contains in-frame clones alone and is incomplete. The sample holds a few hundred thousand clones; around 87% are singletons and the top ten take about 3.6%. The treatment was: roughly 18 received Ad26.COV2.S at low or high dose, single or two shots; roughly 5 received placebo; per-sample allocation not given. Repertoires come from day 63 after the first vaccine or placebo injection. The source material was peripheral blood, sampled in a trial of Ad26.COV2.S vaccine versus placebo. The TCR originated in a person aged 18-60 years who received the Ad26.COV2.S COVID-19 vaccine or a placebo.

The CDR3 DNA is TGTGCCAGTACCCCCCGCGATAGCTCCTACAATGAGCAGTTCTTC. This sequence encodes CASTPRDSSYNEQFF. This chain joins TRBV19 and TRBJ2-1, with no clear D. Trimming shortened V by 7 bases and J by 0 bases, and 13 bases separated the two germline ends. The CDR3 consists of 15 residues. From germline, CDR1 is LNHDA and CDR2 SQIVND (reference sequence).